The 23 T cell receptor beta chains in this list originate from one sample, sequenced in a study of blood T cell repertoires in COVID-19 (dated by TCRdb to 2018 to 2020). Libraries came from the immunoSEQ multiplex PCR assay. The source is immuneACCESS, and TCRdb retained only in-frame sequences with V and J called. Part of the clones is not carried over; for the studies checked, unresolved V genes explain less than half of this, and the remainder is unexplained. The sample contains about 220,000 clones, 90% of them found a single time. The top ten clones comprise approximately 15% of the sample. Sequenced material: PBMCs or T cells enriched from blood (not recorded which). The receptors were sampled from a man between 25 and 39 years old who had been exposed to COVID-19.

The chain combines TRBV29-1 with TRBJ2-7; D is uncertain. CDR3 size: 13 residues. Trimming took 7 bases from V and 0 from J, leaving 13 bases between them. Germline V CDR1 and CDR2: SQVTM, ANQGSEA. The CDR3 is CSAKSPSSYEQYF. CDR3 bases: TGCAGCGCCAAGTCACCTAGCTCCTACGAGCAGTACTTC.

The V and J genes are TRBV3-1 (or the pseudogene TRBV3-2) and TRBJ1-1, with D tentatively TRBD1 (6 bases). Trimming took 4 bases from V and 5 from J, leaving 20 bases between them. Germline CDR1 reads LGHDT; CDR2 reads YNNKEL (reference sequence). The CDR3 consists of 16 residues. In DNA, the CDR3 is TGTGCCAGCAGCCCCGGCCCGGGACACCAGGGAACTGAAGCTTTCTTT. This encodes CASSPGPGHQGTEAFF.

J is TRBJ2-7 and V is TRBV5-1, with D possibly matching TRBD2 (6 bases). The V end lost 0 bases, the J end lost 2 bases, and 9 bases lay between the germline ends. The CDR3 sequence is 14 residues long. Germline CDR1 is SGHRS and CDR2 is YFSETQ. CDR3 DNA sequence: TGCGCCAGCAGCTTGGAACTAGCCCCCTACGAGCAGTACTTC. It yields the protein CASSLELAPYEQYF.

The CDR3 coding sequence is TGTGCCAGCAGTTATGTTTACAGCAATGAGCAGTTCTTC. Translated: CASSYVYSNEQFF. V and J are TRBV6-6 and TRBJ2-1; D call uncertain. The germline V and J ends were trimmed by 3 bases and 6 bases, with 9 bases remaining between them. This CDR3 has 13 amino acids. Germline V gene lookup returns CDR1 MNHNY and CDR2 SVGAGI (reference sequence).

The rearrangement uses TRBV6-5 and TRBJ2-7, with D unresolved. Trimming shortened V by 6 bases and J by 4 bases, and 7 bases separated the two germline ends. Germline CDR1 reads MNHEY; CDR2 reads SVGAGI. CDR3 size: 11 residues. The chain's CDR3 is CASSPEYEQYF. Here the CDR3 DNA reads TGTGCCAGCAGCCCCGAGTACGAGCAGTACTTC.

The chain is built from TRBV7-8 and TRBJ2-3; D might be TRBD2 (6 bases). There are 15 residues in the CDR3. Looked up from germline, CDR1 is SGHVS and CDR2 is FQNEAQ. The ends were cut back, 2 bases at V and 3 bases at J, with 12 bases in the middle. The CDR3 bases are TGTGCCAGCAGCTTAATGCGGGGCCCTACAGATACGCAGTATTTT. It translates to CASSLMRGPTDTQYF.

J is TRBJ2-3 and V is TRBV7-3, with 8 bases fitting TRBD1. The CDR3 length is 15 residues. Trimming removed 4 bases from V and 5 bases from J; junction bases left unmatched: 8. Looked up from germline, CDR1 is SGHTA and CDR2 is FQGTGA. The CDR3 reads CASSSGTGTLDTQYF. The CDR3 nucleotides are TGTGCCAGCAGCTCCGGGACAGGAACCCTAGATACGCAGTATTTT.

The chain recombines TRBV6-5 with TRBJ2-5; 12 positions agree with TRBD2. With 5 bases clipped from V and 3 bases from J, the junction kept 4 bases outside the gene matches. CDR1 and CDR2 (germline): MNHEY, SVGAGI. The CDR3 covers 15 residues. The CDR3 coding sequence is TGTGCCAGCAGTCTAACTAGCGGGGGGAAAGAGACCCAGTACTTC. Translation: CASSLTSGGKETQYF.

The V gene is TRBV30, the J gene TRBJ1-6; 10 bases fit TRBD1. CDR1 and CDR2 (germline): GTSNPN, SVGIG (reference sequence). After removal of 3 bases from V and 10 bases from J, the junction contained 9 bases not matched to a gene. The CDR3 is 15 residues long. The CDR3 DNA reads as TGTGCCTGGAGCCAACTGACAGGGGGCCAATCACCCCTCCACTTT. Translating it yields CAWSQLTGGQSPLHF.

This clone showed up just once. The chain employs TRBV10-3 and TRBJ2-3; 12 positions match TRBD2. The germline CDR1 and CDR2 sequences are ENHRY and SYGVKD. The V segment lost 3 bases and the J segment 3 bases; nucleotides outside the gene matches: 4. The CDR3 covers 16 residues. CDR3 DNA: TGTGCCATCAGTGACTCTAGCGGGGGGGCAACAGATACGCAGTATTTT. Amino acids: CAISDSSGGATDTQYF.

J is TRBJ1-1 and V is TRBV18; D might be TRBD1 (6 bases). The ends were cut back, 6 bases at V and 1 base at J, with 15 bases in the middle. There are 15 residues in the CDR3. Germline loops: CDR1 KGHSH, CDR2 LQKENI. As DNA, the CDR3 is TGTGCCAGCTCGCCCCTACAGGGACAGAACACTGAAGCTTTCTTT. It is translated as CASSPLQGQNTEAFF.

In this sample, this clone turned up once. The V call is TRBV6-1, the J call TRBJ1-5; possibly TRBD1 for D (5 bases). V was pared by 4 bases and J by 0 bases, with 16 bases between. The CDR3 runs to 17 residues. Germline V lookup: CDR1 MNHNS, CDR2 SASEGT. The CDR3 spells CASSVTSGYNSNQPQHF. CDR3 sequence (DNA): TGTGCCAGCAGTGTAACTTCAGGGTACAATAGCAATCAGCCCCAGCATTTT.

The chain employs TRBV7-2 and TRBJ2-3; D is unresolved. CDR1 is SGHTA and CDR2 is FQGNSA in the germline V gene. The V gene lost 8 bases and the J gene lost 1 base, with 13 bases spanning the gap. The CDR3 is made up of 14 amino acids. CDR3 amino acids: CASSGVGRTDTQYF. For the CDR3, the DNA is TGTGCCAGCTCGGGTGTAGGTCGCACAGATACGCAGTATTTT.

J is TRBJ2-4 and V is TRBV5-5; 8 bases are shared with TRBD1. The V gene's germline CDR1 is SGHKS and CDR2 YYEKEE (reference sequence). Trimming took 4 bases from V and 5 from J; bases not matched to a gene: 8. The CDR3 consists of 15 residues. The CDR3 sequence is CASSGTGGVQNIQYF. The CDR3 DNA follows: TGTGCCAGCAGCGGCACAGGGGGAGTACAAAACATTCAGTACTTC.

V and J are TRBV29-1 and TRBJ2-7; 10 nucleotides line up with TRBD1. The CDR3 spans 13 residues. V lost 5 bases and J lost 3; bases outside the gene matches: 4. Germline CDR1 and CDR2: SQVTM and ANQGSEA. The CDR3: CSVQRTGGYEQYF. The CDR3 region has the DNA TGCAGCGTTCAACGGACAGGGGGCTACGAGCAGTACTTC.

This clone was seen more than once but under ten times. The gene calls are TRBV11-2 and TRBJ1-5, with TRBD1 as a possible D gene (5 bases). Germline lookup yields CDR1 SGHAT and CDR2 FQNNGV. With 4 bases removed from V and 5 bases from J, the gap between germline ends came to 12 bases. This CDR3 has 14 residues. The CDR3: CASSSEAGHQPQHF. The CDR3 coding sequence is TGTGCCAGCAGCTCCGAAGCGGGACATCAGCCCCAGCATTTT.

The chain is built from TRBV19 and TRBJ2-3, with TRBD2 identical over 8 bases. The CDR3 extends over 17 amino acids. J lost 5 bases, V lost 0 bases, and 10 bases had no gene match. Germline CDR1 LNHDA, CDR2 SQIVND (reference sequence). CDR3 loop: CASSIDQLAGPGDTQYF. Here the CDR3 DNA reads TGTGCCAGTAGTATAGATCAATTAGCGGGGCCTGGAGATACGCAGTATTTT.

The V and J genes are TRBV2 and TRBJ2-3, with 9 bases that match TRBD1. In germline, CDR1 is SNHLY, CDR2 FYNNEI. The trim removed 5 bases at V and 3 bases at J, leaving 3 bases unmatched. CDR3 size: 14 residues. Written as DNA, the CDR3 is TGTGCCAGCAGTTCCGGGACAGGGACAGATACGCAGTATTTT. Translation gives CASSSGTGTDTQYF.

Written as DNA, the CDR3 is TGTGCCAGCAGTCCCCGACTAGCGGGGGCCCTCCAAGAGACCCAGTACTTC. Protein sequence: CASSPRLAGALQETQYF. The chain carries TRBV6-2 or TRBV6-3 and TRBJ2-5; 12 bases align to TRBD2. This CDR3 comprises 17 residues. CDR1 is MNHEY and CDR2 is SVGEGT in the germline V gene. J lost 1 base, V lost 5 bases, and 8 bases had no gene match.

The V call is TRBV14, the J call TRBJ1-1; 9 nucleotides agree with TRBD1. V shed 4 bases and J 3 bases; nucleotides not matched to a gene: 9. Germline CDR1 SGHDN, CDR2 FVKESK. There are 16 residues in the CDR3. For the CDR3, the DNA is TGTGCCAGCAGCCGTAGGACAGGGGTAGGGGACACTGAAGCTTTCTTT. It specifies CASSRRTGVGDTEAFF.

The CDR3 DNA is TGCGCCAGCAGCCCGCAAGCAGCTCCGGGGTCCCTCAGGGGTGGAGGCTACACCTTC. This codes for CASSPQAAPGSLRGGGYTF. The chain couples TRBV4-1 to TRBJ1-2, with D possibly TRBD1 on 6 matching bases. The germline V and J ends were trimmed by 4 bases and 8 bases, with 32 bases remaining between them. The CDR3 totals 19 residues. The germline gives CDR1 MGHRA, CDR2 YSYEKL.

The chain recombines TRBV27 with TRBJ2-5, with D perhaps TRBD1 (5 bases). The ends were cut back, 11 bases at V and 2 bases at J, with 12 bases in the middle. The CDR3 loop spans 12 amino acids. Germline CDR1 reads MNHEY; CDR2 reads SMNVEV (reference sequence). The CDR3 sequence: CAGDSLQETQYF. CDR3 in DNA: TGTGCCGGCGACAGTTTGCAAGAGACCCAGTACTTC.

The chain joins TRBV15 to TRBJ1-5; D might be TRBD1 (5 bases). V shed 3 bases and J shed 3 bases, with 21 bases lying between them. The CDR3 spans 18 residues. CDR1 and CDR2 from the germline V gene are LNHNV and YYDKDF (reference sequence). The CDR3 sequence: CATSSGTLFSSFNQPQHF. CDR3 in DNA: TGTGCCACCAGCAGCGGGACTCTCTTCTCCTCGTTCAATCAGCCCCAGCATTTT. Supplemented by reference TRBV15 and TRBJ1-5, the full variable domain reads DAMVIQNPRYQVTQFGKPVTLSCSQTLNHNVMYWYQQKSSQAPKLLFHYYDKDFNNEADTPDNFQSRRPNTSFCFLDIRSPGLGDTAMYLCATSSGTLFSSFNQPQHFGDGTRLSIL.